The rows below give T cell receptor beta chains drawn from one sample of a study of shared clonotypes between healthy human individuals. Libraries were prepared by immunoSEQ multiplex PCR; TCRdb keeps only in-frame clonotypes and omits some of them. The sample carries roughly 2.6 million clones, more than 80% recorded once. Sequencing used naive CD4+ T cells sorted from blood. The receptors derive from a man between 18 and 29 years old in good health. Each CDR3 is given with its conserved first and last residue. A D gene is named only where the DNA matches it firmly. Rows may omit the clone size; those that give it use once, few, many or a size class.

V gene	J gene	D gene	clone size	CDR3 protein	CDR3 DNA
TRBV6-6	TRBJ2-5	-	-	CASSYSSGETQYF	TGTGCCAGCAGTTACTCATCTGGAGAGACCCAGTACTTC
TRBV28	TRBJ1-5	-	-	CASSSSDGPNQPQHF	TGTGCCAGCAGTTCCTCCGACGGACCCAATCAGCCCCAGCATTTT
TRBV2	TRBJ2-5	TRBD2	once	CASSPGLLAGGSPQETQYF	TGTGCCAGCAGTCCAGGACTTTTAGCGGGGGGGTCGCCGCAAGAGACCCAGTACTTC
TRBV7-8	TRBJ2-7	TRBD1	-	CASSLKRDRPYEQYF	TGTGCCAGCAGCCTGAAACGGGACAGGCCCTACGAGCAGTACTTC
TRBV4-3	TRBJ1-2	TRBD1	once	CASSLSIPQGNYGYTF	TGCGCCAGCAGCCTATCGATTCCACAGGGGAACTATGGCTACACCTTC
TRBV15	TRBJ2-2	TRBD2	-	CATSGRGVAGELFF	TGTGCCACCAGCGGACGGGGGGTGGCCGGGGAGCTGTTTTTT
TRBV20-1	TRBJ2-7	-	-	CSARGQTEQYF	TGCAGTGCTAGAGGCCAGACCGAGCAGTACTTC
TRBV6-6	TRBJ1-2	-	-	CASSYGSGTPYGYTF	TGTGCCAGCAGTTACGGAAGCGGCACTCCCTATGGCTACACCTTC
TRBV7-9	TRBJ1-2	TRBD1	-	CASSETGQAFFWYGYTF	TGTGCCAGCAGCGAAACGGGACAGGCCTTTTTTTGGTATGGCTACACCTTC
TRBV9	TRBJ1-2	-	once	CASNWGRGDGYTF	TGTGCCAGCAATTGGGGCAGGGGCGATGGCTACACCTTC
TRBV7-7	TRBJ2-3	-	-	CASSLSDGIGTQYF	TGTGCTAGCAGCTTATCGGACGGGATCGGTACGCAGTATTTT
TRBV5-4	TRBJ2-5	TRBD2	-	CASSLYTSGSETQYF	TGTGCCAGCAGCTTGTATACTAGCGGGAGCGAGACCCAGTACTTC
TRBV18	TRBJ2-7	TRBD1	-	CASSQTAQQGSEQYF	TGTGCCAGCTCACAAACGGCCCAACAGGGGTCAGAGCAGTACTTC
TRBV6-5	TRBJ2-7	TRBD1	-	CASGFYRGQHYEQYF	TGTGCCAGCGGGTTTTACAGGGGGCAGCACTACGAGCAGTACTTC
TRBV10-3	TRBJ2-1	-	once	CAISTRDEQFF	TGTGCCATCAGTACTCGTGATGAGCAGTTCTTC
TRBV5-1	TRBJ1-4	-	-	CASSLGQVVNNEKLFF	TGCGCCAGCAGCTTGGGGCAGGTAGTCAATAATGAAAAACTGTTTTTT
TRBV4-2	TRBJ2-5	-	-	CASLLGDVQETQYF	TGTGCCAGCCTACTGGGGGACGTCCAAGAGACCCAGTACTTC
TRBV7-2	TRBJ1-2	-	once	CASSFYGQTNYGYTF	TGTGCCAGCAGCTTTTACGGACAGACTAACTATGGCTACACCTTC
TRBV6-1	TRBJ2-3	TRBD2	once	CASSDGGAPDTQYF	TGTGCCAGCAGTGACGGGGGGGCCCCAGATACGCAGTATTTT
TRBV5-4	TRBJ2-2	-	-	CASSARGLNTGELFF	TGTGCCAGCAGCGCCCGTGGTCTTAACACCGGGGAGCTGTTTTTT
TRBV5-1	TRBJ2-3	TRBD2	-	CASIASSGVQGTQYF	TGCGCCAGCATCGCTTCTAGCGGGGTGCAAGGTACGCAGTATTTT
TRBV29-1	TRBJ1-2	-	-	CSVEFEERQSYGYTF	TGCAGCGTTGAATTTGAAGAAAGACAGTCCTATGGCTACACCTTC
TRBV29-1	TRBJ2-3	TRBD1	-	CSVEIIGTGYTDTQYF	TGCAGCGTTGAAATAATCGGGACAGGGTACACAGATACGCAGTATTTT
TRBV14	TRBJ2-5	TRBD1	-	CASTPGGETQYF	TGTGCCAGCACCCCAGGGGGAGAGACCCAGTACTTC
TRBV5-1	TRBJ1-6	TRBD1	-	CASSGGQAYNSPLHF	TGCGCCAGCAGCGGCGGACAGGCCTATAATTCACCCCTCCACTTT
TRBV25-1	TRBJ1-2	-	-	CASSVAGSVTF	TGTGCCAGCAGTGTTGCGGGCTCGGTCACCTTC
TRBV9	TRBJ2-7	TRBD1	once	CASSVGTGPFYEQYF	TGTGCCAGCAGCGTAGGGACAGGGCCCTTCTACGAGCAGTACTTC
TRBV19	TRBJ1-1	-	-	CASSDATMHRRGAFF	TGTGCCAGTAGTGATGCGACGATGCATCGGCGTGGCGCTTTCTTT
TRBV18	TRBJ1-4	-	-	CASSRGNEKLFF	TGTGCCAGCTCACGCGGGAATGAAAAACTGTTTTTT
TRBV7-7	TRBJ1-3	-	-	CASSLDRGSGNTIYF	TGTGCTAGCAGCTTAGATAGAGGATCTGGAAACACCATATATTTT
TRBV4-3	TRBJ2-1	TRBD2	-	CASSQGTSASSYNEQFF	TGCGCCAGCAGCCAAGGGACTAGCGCGAGCTCCTACAATGAGCAGTTCTTC
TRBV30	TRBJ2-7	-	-	CAWSVLAYSYEQYF	TGTGCCTGGAGTGTCCTAGCGTACTCCTACGAGCAGTACTTC
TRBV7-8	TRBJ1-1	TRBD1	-	CASSFTTGMNTEAFF	TGTGCCAGCAGCTTCACGACAGGGATGAACACTGAAGCTTTCTTT
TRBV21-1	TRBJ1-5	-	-	CASSAYRGRGQPQHF	TGTGCCAGCAGCGCCTACAGGGGGCGGGGACAGCCCCAGCATTTT
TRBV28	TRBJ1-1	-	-	CASSLSWENTEAFF	TGTGCCAGCAGTTTAAGTTGGGAGAACACTGAAGCTTTCTTT
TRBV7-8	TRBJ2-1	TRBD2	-	CASSTWTSGGLPKGNEQFF	TGTGCCAGCAGCACTTGGACTAGCGGGGGGCTCCCTAAGGGCAATGAGCAGTTCTTC
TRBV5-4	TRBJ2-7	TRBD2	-	CASSSVGGSSSYEQYF	TGTGCCAGCAGCTCTGTCGGGGGGTCCAGCTCCTACGAGCAGTACTTC
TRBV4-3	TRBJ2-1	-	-	CASSQDTNGGGYNEQFF	TGCGCCAGCAGCCAAGATACGAACGGAGGGGGGTACAATGAGCAGTTCTTC